The 5 T cell receptor beta chains reported below all come from one sample, sequenced in a study of beta chain features in type 1 diabetes. Findings and caveats of the study: TCRB CDR3s from Type 1 diabetes patients were moderately but significantly shorter in all four CD4+ subsets.

Antigens for these TCRs are unknown. Every bit of the isolated RNA underwent reverse transcription, so sequencing read expressed TCRB transcripts. Assay: immunoSEQ multiplex PCR; the TCRdb copy retains only in-frame clones and omits some. Of around 710,000 clones detected, over 10% appear once; the ten largest clones hold roughly 0.12%. The sequenced sample consisted of naive CD4+ T cells from blood. The receptors derive from a man aged 25 to 40 with type 1 diabetes.

In its sample, this clone was seen a few times. The chain employs TRBV4-3 and TRBJ2-2; no reliable D call. The CDR3 totals 18 residues. In germline, CDR1 is LGHNA, CDR2 YSLEER. Trimming pared 3 bases from V and 0 bases from J, leaving 17 bases between. Here the CDR3 reads CASSQAPVAASNTGELFF. CDR3 nucleotides: TGCGCCAGCAGCCAGGCCCCGGTAGCCGCCTCGAACACCGGGGAGCTGTTTTTT.

V and J are TRBV6-1 and TRBJ2-5; TRBD2 aligns across 7 bases. Losses at the gene ends were 5 bases for V and 1 base for J; bases not matched to a gene: 4. In germline, CDR1 is MNHNS, CDR2 SASEGT. CDR3 length: 14 residues. The CDR3 spells CASSRLALQETQYF. In DNA, the CDR3 is TGTGCCAGCAGTCGACTAGCCCTCCAAGAGACCCAGTACTTC.

This clone turned up a few times. The genes are TRBV5-1 and TRBJ2-3; TRBD1 matches at 9 bases. V shed 5 bases and J 0 bases; nucleotides not matched to a gene: 4. The V gene's germline CDR1 is SGHRS and CDR2 YFSETQ. The CDR3 is made up of 15 amino acids. The CDR3 sequence: CASRQGQGSTDTQYF. DNA of the CDR3: TGCGCCAGCAGACAGGGACAGGGTAGCACAGATACGCAGTATTTT.

This clone was seen more than once but under ten times. The genes are TRBV6-5 and TRBJ2-5; D may be TRBD2 (7 bases). Trimming took 6 bases from V and 5 from J, leaving 19 bases between them. Germline CDR1 reads MNHEY; CDR2 reads SVGAGI. The CDR3 spans 15 residues. The CDR3 reads CASSLLALRGETQYF. Here the CDR3 DNA reads TGTGCCAGCAGCCTACTAGCGCTCAGGGGTGAGACCCAGTACTTC.

The rearrangement uses TRBV5-1 and TRBJ2-5; D might be TRBD1 or TRBD2, each matching 6 bases. Trimming stripped 2 bases from V and 5 bases from J, with 16 bases between. This CDR3 contains 15 residues. Looked up from germline, CDR1 is SGHRS and CDR2 is YFSETQ. CDR3 protein: CASSFSTGGEETQYF. Written as DNA, the CDR3 is TGCGCCAGCAGCTTTTCGACAGGCGGGGAGGAGACCCAGTACTTC.